The 23 T cell receptor beta chains below were found in one sample sequenced in a study of CD8 T cells in ankylosing spondylitis. One entry per CDR3 protein results from TCRdb running MiXCR on the 5' RACE reads. Counted here are about 130,000 distinct CDR3 sequences, approximately 10% occurring once; the ten biggest clones make up 2.5% to 3.5%. Sequenced material: blood, either unsorted or a sorted T cell fraction (not recorded which). The source is a male donor with ankylosing spondylitis or in good health (not recorded which).

J is TRBJ2-1 and V is TRBV15, with D unresolved. Between the trimmed V and J ends, which lost 0 bases and 0 bases, there was a span of 12 bases. The CDR3 runs to 17 residues. From germline, CDR1 is LNHNV and CDR2 YYDKDF (reference sequence). CDR3 DNA sequence: TGTGCCACCAGCAGAGATCGTATTGCTAGCTCCTACAATGAGCAGTTCTTC. Amino acids: CATSRDRIASSYNEQFF.

Note on this clonotype: One junction end does not reproduce the germline sequence, and a read error may be involved. The V and J genes are TRBV7-3 and TRBJ2-3, with no clear D. This CDR3 spans 13 amino acids. Germline V CDR1 and CDR2: SGHTA, FQGTGA. DNA of the CDR3: TGTGCCAGCAGCTTATCCCGCACAGATACGCACTATTTT. It is translated as CASSLSRTDTHYF.

The CDR3 reads CASSLAGRVNEQFF. DNA for the CDR3: TGTGCCAGCAGCTTAGCGGGAAGGGTTAATGAGCAGTTCTTC. The chain has TRBV5-6 and TRBJ2-1; 7 positions agree with TRBD2. Trimming took 2 bases from V and 7 from J; bases not matched to a gene: 6. The CDR3 has 14 residues. From germline, CDR1 is SGHDT and CDR2 YYEEEE.

This clonotype came up many times. The chain's CDR3 is CASSPNARWGTEAFF. In DNA, the CDR3 is TGTGCCAGCAGCCCAAATGCGCGCTGGGGCACTGAAGCTTTCTTT. The chain couples TRBV14 to TRBJ1-1; D is unclear. The CDR3 length is 15 residues. Trimming took 4 bases from V and 4 from J, leaving 16 bases between them. Germline loops: CDR1 SGHDN, CDR2 FVKESK.

Ten or more counts support this clonotype. The rearrangement uses TRBV20-1 and TRBJ2-5; unclear D gene. The germline gives CDR1 DFQATT, CDR2 SNEGSKA (reference sequence). The V end lost 5 bases, the J end lost 5 bases, and 15 bases lay between the germline ends. The CDR3 length is 13 residues. CDR3 loop: CSAGRSNRETQYF. In DNA, the CDR3 is TGCAGTGCTGGCCGGAGTAACCGGGAGACCCAGTACTTC.

This clonotype has a count of ten or more. V and J are TRBV29-1 and TRBJ2-3, with a possible D match to TRBD1 (6 bases). Looked up from germline, CDR1 is SQVTM and CDR2 is ANQGSEA. The CDR3 runs to 14 residues. The V end lost 4 bases, the J end lost 1 base, and 12 bases lay between the germline ends. The chain's CDR3 is CSVGSEGGTDTQYF. CDR3 sequence (DNA): TGCAGCGTTGGTAGCGAGGGGGGCACAGATACGCAGTATTTT.

At least ten counts were recorded for this clonotype. The chain combines TRBV7-2 with TRBJ1-5, with D possibly being TRBD1 (5 bases). V lost 2 bases and J lost 7, with 15 bases in between. The CDR3 length is 15 residues. Germline V gene lookup returns CDR1 SGHTA and CDR2 FQGNSA. The CDR3 here is CASSLTLPGTQPQHF. The CDR3 region has the DNA TGTGCCAGCAGCTTAACCCTCCCGGGGACGCAGCCCCAGCATTTT. Together with reference TRBV7-2 and TRBJ1-5, the CDR3 gives the full variable domain: GAGVSQSPSNKVTEKGKDVELRCDPISGHTALYWYRQSLGQGLEFLIYFQGNSAPDKSGLPSDRFSAERTGGSVSTLTIQRTQQEDSAVYLCASSLTLPGTQPQHFGDGTRLSIL.

This clonotype was picked up many times. V and J are TRBV20-1 and TRBJ2-5; 7 positions agree with TRBD1. J lost 1 base, V lost 8 bases, and 4 bases had no gene match. The CDR3 is 12 amino acids. Germline CDR1 reads DFQATT; CDR2 reads SNEGSKA (reference sequence). CDR3 protein: CSPRQGQETQYF. The CDR3 DNA reads TGCAGTCCGAGACAGGGCCAAGAGACCCAGTACTTC.

This clonotype was counted many times. The rearrangement uses TRBV18 and TRBJ2-3; 10 positions agree with TRBD2. V dropped 2 bases and J dropped 4; count of bases not matched to a gene: 3. Germline V gene sequence: CDR1 KGHSH, CDR2 LQKENI. The length of the CDR3 is 15 residues. CDR3 loop: CASSPGSGRSDTQYF. The CDR3 DNA sequence: TGTGCCAGCTCACCAGGTAGCGGGAGGTCAGATACGCAGTATTTT. Together with reference TRBV18 and TRBJ2-3, the CDR3 gives the full variable domain: NAGVMQNPRHLVRRRGQEARLRCSPMKGHSHVYWYRQLPEEGLKFMVYLQKENIIDESGMPKERFSAEFPKEGPSILRIQQVVRGDSAAYFCASSPGSGRSDTQYFGPGTRLTVL.

A word on this clonotype: Given a much more abundant clone one base away, this may be a read error. V is TRBV29-1 and J is TRBJ2-7, with D hard to call. Germline V gene data show CDR1 as SQVTM and CDR2 as ANQGSEA. The CDR3 loop spans 12 amino acids. The CDR3 sequence is CSVWSVPYERYF. The CDR3 nucleotides read TGCAGCGTTTGGAGTGTCCCGTACGAGCGGTACTTC.

The sample holds a few counts of this clonotype. The chain couples TRBV6-1 to TRBJ2-1; 13 bases fit TRBD2. The germline gives CDR1 MNHNS, CDR2 SASEGT. The J segment lost 8 bases and the V segment lost 2 bases, leaving 6 bases of the junction unmatched. The CDR3 length is 16 residues. CDR3 nucleotide sequence: TGTGCCAGCAGTGAATTCTGGACTAGCGGGAGTCATGAGCAGTTCTTC. This sequence encodes CASSEFWTSGSHEQFF.

This clonotype was detected many times. V usage is TRBV5-6 and J usage is TRBJ2-7, with 8 bases matching TRBD1. The CDR3 runs to 16 residues. The germline gives CDR1 SGHDT, CDR2 YYEEEE. Trimming removed 1 base from V and 6 bases from J; junction bases left unmatched: 12. CDR3 loop: CASSLLGQGFVGEQYF. CDR3 nucleotide sequence: TGTGCCAGCAGCTTGCTAGGACAGGGATTCGTCGGCGAGCAGTACTTC. The whole variable domain, filled in from reference TRBV5-6 and TRBJ2-7, reads DAGVTQSPTHLIKTRGQQVTLRCSPKSGHDTVSWYQQALGQGPQFIFQYYEEEERQRGNFPDRFSGHQFPNYSSELNVNALLLGDSALYLCASSLLGQGFVGEQYFGPGTRLTVT.

J is TRBJ2-7 and V is TRBV5-1; 8 bases agree with TRBD1. The CDR3 length is 14 residues. Germline lookup yields CDR1 SGHRS and CDR2 YFSETQ. The V segment lost 4 bases and the J segment 5 bases; nucleotides outside the gene matches: 8. The CDR3 sequence: CASSLGDRGHEQYF. The DNA for the CDR3 is TGCGCCAGCAGCCTGGGCGACAGGGGCCACGAGCAGTACTTC.

This clonotype was counted a few times. The chain links TRBV3-1 to TRBJ2-7; a weak D match, TRBD2 (6 bases). Trimming shortened V by 8 bases and J by 2 bases, and 10 bases separated the two germline ends. Germline CDR1 is LGHDT and CDR2 is YNNKEL (reference sequence). The CDR3 is 12 amino acids. The CDR3 nucleotides are TGTGCCAGCGGGACTCAGACCTACGAGCAGTACTTC. Residues: CASGTQTYEQYF.

Many counts were recorded for this clonotype. The chain employs TRBV7-9 and TRBJ2-5, with TRBD2 matching 9 bases. J lost 5 bases, V lost 9 bases, and 7 bases had no gene match. Germline V CDR1 and CDR2: SEHNR, FQNEAQ (reference sequence). The CDR3 is made up of 13 amino acids. The CDR3 loop is CARSSGRRETQYF. DNA for the CDR3: TGTGCCAGAAGTAGCGGGAGAAGGGAGACCCAGTACTTC.

This clonotype was detected only a few times. J is TRBJ2-7 and V is TRBV21-1; the tabulated D call, TRBD1, remains unverified against the DNA. TRBV21-1 is marked as a pseudogene. This CDR3 is built from 15 residues. CDR3 loop: CASSSRDRKSYEQYF. Written as DNA, the CDR3 is TGTGCCAGCAGCTCCCGGGACAGGAAATCCTACGAGCAGTACTTC.

This clonotype was observed at least ten times. The chain couples TRBV20-1 to TRBJ2-7, with 8 bases fitting TRBD2. With 3 bases clipped from V and 3 bases from J, the junction kept 10 bases outside the gene matches. The CDR3 extends over 15 amino acids. Germline-derived CDR1 and CDR2 are DFQATT and SNEGSKA (reference sequence). CDR3: CSASDAGTRIYEQYF. CDR3 DNA: TGCAGTGCTAGCGACGCCGGGACTAGGATCTACGAGCAGTACTTC.

This clonotype was counted ten times or more. The chain combines TRBV6-1 with TRBJ1-1; a weak D match, TRBD1 (5 bases). Germline values: CDR1 MNHNS, CDR2 SASEGT. The CDR3 extends over 17 amino acids. Trimming shortened V by 6 bases and J by 3 bases, and 23 bases separated the two germline ends. CDR3 residues: CASSPSVGTHSDTEAFF. The CDR3 nucleotides read TGTGCCAGCAGCCCCAGTGTGGGGACCCATTCGGACACTGAAGCTTTCTTT.

This clonotype was detected ten times or more. V usage is TRBV6-2 or TRBV6-3 and J usage is TRBJ1-4; TRBD1 is a possible D gene (6 bases). The V end was cut by 4 bases, the J end by 5 bases, with 14 bases between. This CDR3 comprises 15 residues. Germline V gene data show CDR1 as MNHEY and CDR2 as SVGEGT. The chain's CDR3 is CASSFYRTANEKLFF. The CDR3 bases are TGTGCCAGCAGTTTTTACCGGACAGCAAATGAAAAACTGTTTTTT.

At least ten counts were recorded for this clonotype. The V call is TRBV12-3 or TRBV12-4, the J call TRBJ1-5; unclear D gene. This CDR3 region has 14 residues. Trimming took off 3 bases at V and 3 bases at J, with 9 bases between the two ends. CDR3 amino acids: CASSFTLTNQPQHF. In nucleotides, the CDR3 is TGTGCCAGCAGTTTTACCCTTACCAATCAGCCCCAGCATTTT.

With respect to this clonotype: This may be a read error, as it is one base from a much larger clone. This chain joins TRBV18 and TRBJ1-1; D uncertain. CDR1 is KGHSH, CDR2 LQKENI, per germline. The CDR3 runs 13 residues. The CDR3 protein is CASSVATNTEPFF. The DNA for the CDR3 is TGTGCCAGCTCGGTCGCCACGAACACTGAACCTTTCTTT.

The table lists this clonotype with many counts. This chain connects TRBV7-3 to TRBJ2-1; 7 bases are a match to TRBD2. The CDR3 contains 18 residues. Germline assignment: CDR1 SGHTA and CDR2 FQGTGA. V trimming: 2 bases; J trimming: 0 bases; junction bases outside the gene matches: 10. For the CDR3, the DNA is TGTGCCAGCAGCTTAGGCTCCCTAGCGGCCGACTCCTACAATGAGCAGTTCTTC. Translating gives CASSLGSLAADSYNEQFF.

The rearrangement joins TRBV18 to TRBJ2-7; D is unresolved. Germline V gene data show CDR1 as KGHSH and CDR2 as LQKENI. The germline V and J ends were trimmed by 1 base and 2 bases, with 12 bases remaining between them. The CDR3 sequence is 15 residues long. CDR3 amino acids: CASSPLRTEAYEQYF. The CDR3 DNA reads TGTGCCAGCTCACCACTTAGGACGGAAGCCTACGAGCAGTACTTC.